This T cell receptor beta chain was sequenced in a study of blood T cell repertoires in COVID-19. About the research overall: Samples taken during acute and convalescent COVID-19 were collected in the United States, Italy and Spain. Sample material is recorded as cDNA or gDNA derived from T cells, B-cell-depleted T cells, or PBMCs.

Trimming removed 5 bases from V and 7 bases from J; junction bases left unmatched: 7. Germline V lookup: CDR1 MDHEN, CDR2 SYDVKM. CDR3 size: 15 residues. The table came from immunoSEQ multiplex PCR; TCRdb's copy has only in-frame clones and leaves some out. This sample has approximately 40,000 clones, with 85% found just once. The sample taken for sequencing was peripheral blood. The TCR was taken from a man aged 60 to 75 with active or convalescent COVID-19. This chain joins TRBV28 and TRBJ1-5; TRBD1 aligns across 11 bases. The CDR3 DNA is TGTGCCAGCAGTCCCCGGACAGGGGGCCAGCAGCCCCAGCATTTT. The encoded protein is CASSPRTGGQQPQHF.